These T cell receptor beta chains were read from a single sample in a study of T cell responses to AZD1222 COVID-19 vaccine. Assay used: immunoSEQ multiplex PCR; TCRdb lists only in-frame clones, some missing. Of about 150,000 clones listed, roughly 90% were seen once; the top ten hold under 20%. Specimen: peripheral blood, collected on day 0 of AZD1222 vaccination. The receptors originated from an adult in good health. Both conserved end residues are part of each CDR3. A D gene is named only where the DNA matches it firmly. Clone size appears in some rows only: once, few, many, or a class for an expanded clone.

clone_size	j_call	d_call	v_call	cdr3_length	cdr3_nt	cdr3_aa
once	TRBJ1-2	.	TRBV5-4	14	TGTGCCAGCAGCCCGGGATCGCGGAACTATGGCTACACCTTC	CASSPGSRNYGYTF
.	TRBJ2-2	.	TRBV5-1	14	TGCGCCAGCAGCTTGTTGTCGAACACCGGGGAGCTGTTTTTT	CASSLLSNTGELFF
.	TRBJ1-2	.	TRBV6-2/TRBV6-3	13	TGTGCCAGCAGCCTCCAGAGCTCCTATGGCTACACCTTC	CASSLQSSYGYTF
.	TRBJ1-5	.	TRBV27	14	TGTGCCAGCAGTCTAGGCGAGGACAATCAGCCCCAGCATTTT	CASSLGEDNQPQHF
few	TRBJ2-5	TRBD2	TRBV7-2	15	TGTGCCAGCAGCAGAAGGGGACTAGTTATGGAGACCCAGTACTTC	CASSRRGLVMETQYF
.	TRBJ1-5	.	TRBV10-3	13	TGTGCCATCAGTGAGACCCCGGAACAGCCCCAGCATTTT	CAISETPEQPQHF
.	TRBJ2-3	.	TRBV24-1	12	TGTGCCACCAGTTTAAACACAGATACGCAGTATTTT	CATSLNTDTQYF
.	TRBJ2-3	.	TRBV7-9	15	TGTGCCAGCAGCTCCTCCGGGACGAGGACAGATACGCAGTATTTT	CASSSSGTRTDTQYF
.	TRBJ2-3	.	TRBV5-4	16	TGTGCCAGCAGCCTCCGACAGGAAATCTTCACAGATACGCAGTATTTT	CASSLRQEIFTDTQYF
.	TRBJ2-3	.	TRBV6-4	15	TGTGCCAGCAGTCCTGACTTCCCCGGGGCAGATACGCAGTATTTT	CASSPDFPGADTQYF
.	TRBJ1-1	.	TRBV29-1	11	TGCAGCGTTCTTCGGGGGACTGAAGCTTTCTTT	CSVLRGTEAFF
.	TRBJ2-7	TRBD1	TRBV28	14	TGTGCCAGCAGTTTAATACAGGGGGCGTACGAGCAGTACTTC	CASSLIQGAYEQYF
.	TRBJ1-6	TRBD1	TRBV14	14	TGTGCCAGCAGCCGAGGACAGGGTATCGTCCCCCTCCACTTT	CASSRGQGIVPLHF
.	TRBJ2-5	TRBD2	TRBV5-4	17	TGTGCCAGCACCGTTCTAGGGCGGGGGGGCGCCGGAGAGACCCAGTACTTC	CASTVLGRGGAGETQYF
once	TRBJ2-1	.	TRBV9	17	TGTGCCAGCAGCCCGATGGGGGGCGGGGTGATGGTTTATGAGCAGTTCTTC	CASSPMGGGVMVYEQFF
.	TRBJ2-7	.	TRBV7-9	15	TGTGCCAGCAGCTTAACCGGCTCGGGGGCAGGCGAGCAGTACTTC	CASSLTGSGAGEQYF
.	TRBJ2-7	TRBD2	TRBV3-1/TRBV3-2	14	TGTGCCAGCAGCCAACTCCAAGCGGGGAGTAGGCAGTACTTC	CASSQLQAGSRQYF
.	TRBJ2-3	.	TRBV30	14	TGTGCCTGGAGTCCTAGGTCTTTGGCAGATACGCAGTATTTT	CAWSPRSLADTQYF
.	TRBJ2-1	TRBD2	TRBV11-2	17	TGTGCCAGCAGCTTAGGGAGGCTAGCGGGATCTTACAATGAGCAGTTCTTC	CASSLGRLAGSYNEQFF